This T cell receptor (beta chain) emerged from a study of technical replicates of blood from a handful of donors. TCRdb's copy holds only in-frame clones and misses some; the assay was immunoSEQ multiplex PCR. The data show 79,000 or so clones, roughly 97% seen once. The ends lost 5 bases at V and 5 bases at J; junction bases unmatched: 3. The germline gives CDR1 MNHEY, CDR2 SMNVEV (reference sequence). CDR3 size: 14 residues. The chain employs TRBV27 and TRBJ2-1; 10 bases are shared with TRBD2. The sequence came from a human donor in good health. Material for sequencing was T cells isolated from PBMCs. CDR3 in DNA: TGTGCCAGCAGTGTAGCGGGAGGCCACAATGAGCAGTTCTTC. It yields the protein CASSVAGGHNEQFF.